Below, one T cell receptor (beta chain) is given with its context. This entry is derived from a study of blood T cell repertoires in COVID-19. Study-wide context: Samples representing acute and convalescent COVID-19 were sourced from the United States, Italy and Spain. The analysed material was cDNA or gDNA that came from T cells, B-cell-depleted T cells, or PBMCs.

Germline V CDR1 and CDR2: LNHDA, SQIVND (reference sequence). Trimming shortened V by 3 bases and J by 7 bases, and 9 bases separated the two germline ends. The CDR3 is made up of 13 amino acids. As originally analysed: Counts of nucleated cells, estimated from reference gene primer amplification, were obtained. The data were produced by immunoSEQ multiplex PCR, yet TCRdb's version contains in-frame clones alone and is incomplete. V and J calls and clone size are as listed in that table; D and trimming were resolved from the DNA. This table holds some 240,000 clones, about 83% found once. Material for sequencing was peripheral blood. This TCR came from a woman between 40 and 55 years old who had recovered from COVID-19. This chain connects TRBV19 to TRBJ2-2; D is possibly TRBD2 (5 bases). The CDR3 here is CASSMGAIGELFF. Written as DNA, the CDR3 is TGTGCCAGTAGTATGGGAGCGATCGGGGAGCTGTTTTTT.